This TCR beta chain was profiled in a study of patients and donors after allogeneic stem cell transplantation. TCRdb itself ran the RT-PCR reads through MiXCR, one entry per CDR3 protein. This sample yields roughly 880,000 distinct CDR3 sequences, of which roughly 18% are seen a single time; under 6.5% belongs to the top ten. The V gene's germline CDR1 is SGDLS and CDR2 YYNGEE. V dropped 2 bases and J dropped 4; count of bases not matched to a gene: 5. There are 14 residues in the CDR3. This chain uses TRBV9 with TRBJ2-5; 7 bases fit TRBD2. Sequenced: blood, either unsorted or a sorted T cell fraction (not recorded which). The sequence was collected from a human donor who was either an allogeneic HSCT recipient or a stem cell or donor lymphocyte infusion donor (not recorded which). It is not recorded whose cells these are; they may come from a transplant donor. The CDR3 loop is CASSVGGSPETQYF. In nucleotides, the CDR3 is TGTGCCAGCAGCGTTGGCGGGAGTCCAGAGACCCAGTACTTC.